What follows describes a single T cell receptor beta chain. The antigen remains unidentified. The sample belongs to a study of beta chain features in type 1 diabetes. Turning to the study itself: Healthy donors, compared against patients, showed similar age, gender and cell yields. Study conclusions and caveats: Moderately but significantly shorter TCRB CDR3s were found in Type 1 diabetes patients in all four CD4+ subsets. When VDJ junctions were examined, type 1 diabetes patients showed fewer insertions and more deletions.

Germline loops: CDR1 SGHTA, CDR2 FQGTGA. Trimming took off 6 bases at V and 3 bases at J, with 13 bases between the two ends. This CDR3 comprises 14 residues. Without exception, sorted populations had purity beyond 95%. As every portion of the isolated RNA was reverse transcribed, the sequencing read expressed TCRB transcripts. Clones were read by immunoSEQ multiplex PCR, and TCRdb kept only the in-frame ones, dropping some. Counted here are some 45,000 clones, roughly 68% occurring once; the ten biggest clones make up about 2%. The chain joins TRBV7-3 to TRBJ2-3, with TRBD1 as a possible D gene (6 bases). This TCR was sampled from a woman aged 18-35 years with type 1 diabetes. Sequencing input: Tregs from blood. The CDR3, as DNA: TGTGCCAGCAGTCGAACAGGGATTACAGATACGCAGTATTTT. This sequence encodes CASSRTGITDTQYF.